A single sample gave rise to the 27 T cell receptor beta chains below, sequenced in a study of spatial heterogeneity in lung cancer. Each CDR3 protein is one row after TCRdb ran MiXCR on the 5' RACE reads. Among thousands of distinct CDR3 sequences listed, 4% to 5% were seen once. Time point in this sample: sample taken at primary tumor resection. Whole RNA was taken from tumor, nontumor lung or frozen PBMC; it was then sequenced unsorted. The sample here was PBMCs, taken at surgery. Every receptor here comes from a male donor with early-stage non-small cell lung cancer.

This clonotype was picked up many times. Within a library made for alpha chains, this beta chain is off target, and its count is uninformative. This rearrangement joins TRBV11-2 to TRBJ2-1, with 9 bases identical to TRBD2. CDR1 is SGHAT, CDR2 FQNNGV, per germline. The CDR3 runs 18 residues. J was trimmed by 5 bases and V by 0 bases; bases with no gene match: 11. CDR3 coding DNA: TGTGCCAGCAGCTTAGATAGGAGCGGGGGGCCCCTTAACAATGAGCAGTTCTTC. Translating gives CASSLDRSGGPLNNEQFF.

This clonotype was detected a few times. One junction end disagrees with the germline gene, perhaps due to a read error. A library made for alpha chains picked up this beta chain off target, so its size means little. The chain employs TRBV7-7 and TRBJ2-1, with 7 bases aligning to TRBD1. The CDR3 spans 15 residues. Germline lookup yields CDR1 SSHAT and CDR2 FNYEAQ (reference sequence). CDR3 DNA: TGTGCTAGCAGCTTAGGTCAGGGGGTAATCAATGAGCAGTTCTTC. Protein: CASSLGQGVINEQFF.

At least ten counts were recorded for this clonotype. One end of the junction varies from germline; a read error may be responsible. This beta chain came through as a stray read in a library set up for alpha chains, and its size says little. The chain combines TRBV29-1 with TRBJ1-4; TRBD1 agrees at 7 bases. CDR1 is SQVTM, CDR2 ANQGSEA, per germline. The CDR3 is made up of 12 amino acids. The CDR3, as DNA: TGCAGCGCGACAGGGTCTAAGGAAAAACTGTTTTTT. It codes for CSATGSKEKLFF.

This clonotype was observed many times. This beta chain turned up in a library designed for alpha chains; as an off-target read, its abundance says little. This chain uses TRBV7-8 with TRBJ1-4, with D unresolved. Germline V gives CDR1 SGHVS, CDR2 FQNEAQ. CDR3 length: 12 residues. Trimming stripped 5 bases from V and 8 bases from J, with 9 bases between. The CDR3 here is CASSRASEKLFF. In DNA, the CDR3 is TGTGCCAGCAGCCGTGCCTCAGAAAAACTGTTTTTT. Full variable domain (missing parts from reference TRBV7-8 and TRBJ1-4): GAGVSQSPRYKVAKRGQDVALRCDPISGHVSLFWYQQALGQGPEFLTYFQNEAQLDKSGLPSDRFFAERPEGSVSTLKIQRTQQEDSAVYLCASSRASEKLFFGSGTQLSVL.

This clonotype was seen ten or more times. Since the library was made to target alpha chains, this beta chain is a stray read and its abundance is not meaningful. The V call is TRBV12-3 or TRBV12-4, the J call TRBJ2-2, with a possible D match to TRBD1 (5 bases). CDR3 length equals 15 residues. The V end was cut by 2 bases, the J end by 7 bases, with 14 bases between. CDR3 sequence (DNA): TGTGCCAGCAGTTTAACTGCGGTTAGGGGCGGGGAGCTGTTTTTT. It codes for CASSLTAVRGGELFF.

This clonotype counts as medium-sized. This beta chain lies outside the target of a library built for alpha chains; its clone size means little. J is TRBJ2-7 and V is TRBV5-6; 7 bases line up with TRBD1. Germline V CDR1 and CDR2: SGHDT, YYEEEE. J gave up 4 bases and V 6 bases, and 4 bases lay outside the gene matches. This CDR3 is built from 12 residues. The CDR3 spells CASIGTDYEQYV. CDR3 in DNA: TGTGCCAGCATAGGGACAGATTACGAGCAGTACGTC.

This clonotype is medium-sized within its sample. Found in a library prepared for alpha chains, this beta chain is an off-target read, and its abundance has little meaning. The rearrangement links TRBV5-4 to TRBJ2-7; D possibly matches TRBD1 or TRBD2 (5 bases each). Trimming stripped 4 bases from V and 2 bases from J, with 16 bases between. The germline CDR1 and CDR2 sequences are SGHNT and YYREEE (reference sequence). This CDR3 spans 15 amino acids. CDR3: CASSLGTVRAYEQYF. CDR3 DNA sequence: TGTGCCAGCAGCCTCGGGACGGTGCGGGCCTACGAGCAGTACTTC.

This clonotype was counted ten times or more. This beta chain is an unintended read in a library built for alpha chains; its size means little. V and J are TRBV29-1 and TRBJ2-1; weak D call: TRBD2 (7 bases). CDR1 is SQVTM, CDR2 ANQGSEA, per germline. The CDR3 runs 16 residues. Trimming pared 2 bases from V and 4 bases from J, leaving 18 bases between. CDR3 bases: TGCAGCGTTGAACCCGTCGCGGGGGCTGTTTACAATGAGCAGTTCTTC. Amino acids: CSVEPVAGAVYNEQFF.

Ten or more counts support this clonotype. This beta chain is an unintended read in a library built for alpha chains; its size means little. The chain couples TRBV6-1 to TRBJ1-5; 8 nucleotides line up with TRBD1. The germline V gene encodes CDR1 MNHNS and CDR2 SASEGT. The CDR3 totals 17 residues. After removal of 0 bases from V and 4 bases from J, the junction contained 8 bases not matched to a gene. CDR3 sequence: CASSEALPGGQNQPQHF. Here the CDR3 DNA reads TGTGCCAGCAGTGAAGCGCTCCCAGGGGGCCAGAATCAGCCCCAGCATTTT.

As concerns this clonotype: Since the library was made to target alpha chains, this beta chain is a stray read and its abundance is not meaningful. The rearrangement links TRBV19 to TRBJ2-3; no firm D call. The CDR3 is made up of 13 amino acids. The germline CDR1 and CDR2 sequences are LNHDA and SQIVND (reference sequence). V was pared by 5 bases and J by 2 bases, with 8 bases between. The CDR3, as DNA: TGTGCCAGTAGTTCGCGACCCACAGATACGCAGTATTTT. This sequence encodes CASSSRPTDTQYF.

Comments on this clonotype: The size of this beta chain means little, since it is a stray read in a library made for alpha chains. The CDR3 DNA is TGTGCCAGCTTTCCTCGGGTCTCCCCCTATGGCTACACCTTC. Translating gives CASFPRVSPYGYTF. The chain links TRBV6-5 to TRBJ1-2; unclear D gene. The CDR3 loop spans 14 amino acids. Germline assignment: CDR1 MNHEY and CDR2 SVGAGI. Trimming stripped 8 bases from V and 4 bases from J, with 17 bases between.

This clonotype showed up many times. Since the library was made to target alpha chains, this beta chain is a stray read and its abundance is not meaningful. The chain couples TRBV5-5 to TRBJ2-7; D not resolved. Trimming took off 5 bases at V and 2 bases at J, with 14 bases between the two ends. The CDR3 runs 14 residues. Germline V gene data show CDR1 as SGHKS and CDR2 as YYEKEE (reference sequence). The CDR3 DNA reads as TGTGCCAGCAGATCTGGCCTTACTACCTACGAGCAGTACGTC. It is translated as CASRSGLTTYEQYV.

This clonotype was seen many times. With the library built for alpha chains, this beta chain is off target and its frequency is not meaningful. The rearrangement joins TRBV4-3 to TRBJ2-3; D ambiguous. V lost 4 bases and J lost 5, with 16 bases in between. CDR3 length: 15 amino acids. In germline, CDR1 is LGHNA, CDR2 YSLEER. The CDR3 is CASSPSWVGGDTQYF. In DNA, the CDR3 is TGCGCCAGCAGCCCTTCGTGGGTGGGCGGAGATACGCAGTATTTT.

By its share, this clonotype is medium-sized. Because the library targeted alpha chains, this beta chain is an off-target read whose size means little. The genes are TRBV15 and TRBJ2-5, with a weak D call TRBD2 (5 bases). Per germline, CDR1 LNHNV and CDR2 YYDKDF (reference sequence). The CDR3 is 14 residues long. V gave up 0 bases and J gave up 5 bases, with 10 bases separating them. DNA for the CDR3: TGTGCCACCAGCAGAGAGAGGGCCGGTGAGACCCAGTACTTC. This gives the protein CATSRERAGETQYF. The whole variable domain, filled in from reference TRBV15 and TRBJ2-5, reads DAMVIQNPRYQVTQFGKPVTLSCSQTLNHNVMYWYQQKSSQAPKLLFHYYDKDFNNEADTPDNFQSRRPNTSFCFLDIRSPGLGDTAMYLCATSRERAGETQYFGPGTRLLVL.

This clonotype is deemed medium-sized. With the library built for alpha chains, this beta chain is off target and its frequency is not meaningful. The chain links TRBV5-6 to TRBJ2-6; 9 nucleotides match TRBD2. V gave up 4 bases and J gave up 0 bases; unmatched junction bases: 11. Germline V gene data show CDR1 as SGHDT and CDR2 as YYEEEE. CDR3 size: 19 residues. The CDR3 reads CASSPAGAGGLSGANVLTF. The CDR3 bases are TGTGCCAGCAGCCCCGCGGGAGCGGGGGGCCTCTCTGGGGCCAACGTCCTGACTTTC. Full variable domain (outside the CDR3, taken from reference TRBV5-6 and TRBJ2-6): DAGVTQSPTHLIKTRGQQVTLRCSPKSGHDTVSWYQQALGQGPQFIFQYYEEEERQRGNFPDRFSGHQFPNYSSELNVNALLLGDSALYLCASSPAGAGGLSGANVLTFGAGSRLTVL.

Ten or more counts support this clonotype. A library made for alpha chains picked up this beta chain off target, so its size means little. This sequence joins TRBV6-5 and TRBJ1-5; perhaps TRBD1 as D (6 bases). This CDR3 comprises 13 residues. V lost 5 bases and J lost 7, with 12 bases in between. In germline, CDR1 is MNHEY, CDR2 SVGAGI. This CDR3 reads CASSKTGQQPQHF. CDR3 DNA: TGTGCCAGCAGTAAAACAGGGCAGCAGCCCCAGCATTTT.

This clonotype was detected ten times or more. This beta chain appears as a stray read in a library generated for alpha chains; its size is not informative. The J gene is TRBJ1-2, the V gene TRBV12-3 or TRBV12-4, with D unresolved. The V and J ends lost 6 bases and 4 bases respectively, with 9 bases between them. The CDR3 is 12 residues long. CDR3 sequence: CASRYRSYGYTF. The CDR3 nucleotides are TGTGCCAGCAGGTACCGGAGCTATGGCTACACCTTC.

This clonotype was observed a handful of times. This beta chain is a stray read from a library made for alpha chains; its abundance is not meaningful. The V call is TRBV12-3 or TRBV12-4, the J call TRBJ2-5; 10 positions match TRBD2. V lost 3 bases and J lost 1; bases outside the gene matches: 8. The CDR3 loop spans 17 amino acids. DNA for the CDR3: TGTGCCAGCAGTTTGGGGATTAGCGGGGGGCCCCAAGAGACCCAGTACTTC. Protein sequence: CASSLGISGGPQETQYF.

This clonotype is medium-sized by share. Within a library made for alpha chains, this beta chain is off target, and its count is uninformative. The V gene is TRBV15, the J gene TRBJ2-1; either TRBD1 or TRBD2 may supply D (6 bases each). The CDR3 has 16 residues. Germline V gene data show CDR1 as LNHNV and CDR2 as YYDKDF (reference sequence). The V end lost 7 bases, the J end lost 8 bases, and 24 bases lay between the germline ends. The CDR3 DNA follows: TGTGCCACCACCCTTGATACAGGGAGGTCGGCGCATGAGCAGTTCTTC. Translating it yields CATTLDTGRSAHEQFF. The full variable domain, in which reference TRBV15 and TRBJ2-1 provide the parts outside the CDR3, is DAMVIQNPRYQVTQFGKPVTLSCSQTLNHNVMYWYQQKSSQAPKLLFHYYDKDFNNEADTPDNFQSRRPNTSFCFLDIRSPGLGDTAMYLCATTLDTGRSAHEQFFGPGTRLTVL.

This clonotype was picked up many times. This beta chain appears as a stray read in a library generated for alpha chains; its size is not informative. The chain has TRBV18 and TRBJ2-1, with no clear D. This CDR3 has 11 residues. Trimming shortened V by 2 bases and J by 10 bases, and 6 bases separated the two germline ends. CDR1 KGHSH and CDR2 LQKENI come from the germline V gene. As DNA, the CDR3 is TGTGCCAGCTCACCAGGGGAAGAGCAGTTCTTC. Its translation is CASSPGEEQFF. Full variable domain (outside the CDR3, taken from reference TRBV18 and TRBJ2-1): NAGVMQNPRHLVRRRGQEARLRCSPMKGHSHVYWYRQLPEEGLKFMVYLQKENIIDESGMPKERFSAEFPKEGPSILRIQQVVRGDSAAYFCASSPGEEQFFGPGTRLTVL.

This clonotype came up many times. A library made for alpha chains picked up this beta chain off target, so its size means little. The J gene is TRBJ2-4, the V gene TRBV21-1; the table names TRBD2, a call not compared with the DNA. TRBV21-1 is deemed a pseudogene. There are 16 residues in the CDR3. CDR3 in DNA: TGTGCCAGCAGCAGGCTAGCGGGAGGAGCCAAAAACATTCAGTACTTC. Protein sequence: CASSRLAGGAKNIQYF.

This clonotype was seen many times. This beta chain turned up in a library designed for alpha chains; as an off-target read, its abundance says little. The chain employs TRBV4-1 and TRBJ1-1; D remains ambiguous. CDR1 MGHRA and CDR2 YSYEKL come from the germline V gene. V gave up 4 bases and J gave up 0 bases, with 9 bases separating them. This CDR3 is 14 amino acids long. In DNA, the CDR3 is TGCGCCAGCAGCCTTGACCGAATGAACACTGAAGCTTTCTTT. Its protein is CASSLDRMNTEAFF.

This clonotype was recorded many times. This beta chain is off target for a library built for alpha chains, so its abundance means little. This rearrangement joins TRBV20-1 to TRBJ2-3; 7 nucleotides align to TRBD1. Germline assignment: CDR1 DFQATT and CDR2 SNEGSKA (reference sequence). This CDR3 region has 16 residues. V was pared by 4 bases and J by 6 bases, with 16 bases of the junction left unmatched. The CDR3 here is CSATTWGRGSSDTQYF. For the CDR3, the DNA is TGCAGTGCTACTACCTGGGGCAGGGGGAGTTCCGATACGCAGTATTTT.

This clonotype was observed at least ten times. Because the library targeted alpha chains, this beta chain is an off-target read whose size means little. The CDR3 reads CASSLDLNQPQHF. DNA for the CDR3: TGTGCCAGCAGCTTAGATCTCAATCAGCCCCAGCATTTT. The J gene is TRBJ1-5, the V gene TRBV7-8; no definite D call. The V end lost 1 base, the J end lost 3 bases, and 4 bases lay between the germline ends. Germline CDR1 reads SGHVS; CDR2 reads FQNEAQ. The CDR3 is 13 residues long. The variable domain in full, with the rest retrieved from reference TRBV7-8 and TRBJ1-5, is GAGVSQSPRYKVAKRGQDVALRCDPISGHVSLFWYQQALGQGPEFLTYFQNEAQLDKSGLPSDRFFAERPEGSVSTLKIQRTQQEDSAVYLCASSLDLNQPQHFGDGTRLSIL.

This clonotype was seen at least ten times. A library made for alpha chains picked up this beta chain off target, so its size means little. The CDR3 region is CSARDGGQGWTGELFF. The CDR3 nucleotides are TGCAGTGCTAGGGACGGCGGACAGGGGTGGACCGGGGAGCTGTTTTTT. The chain recombines TRBV20-1 with TRBJ2-2, with TRBD1 matching 9 bases. This CDR3 comprises 16 residues. The germline gives CDR1 DFQATT, CDR2 SNEGSKA (reference sequence). The V and J ends lost 3 bases and 5 bases, in that order; junction bases with no gene match: 10.

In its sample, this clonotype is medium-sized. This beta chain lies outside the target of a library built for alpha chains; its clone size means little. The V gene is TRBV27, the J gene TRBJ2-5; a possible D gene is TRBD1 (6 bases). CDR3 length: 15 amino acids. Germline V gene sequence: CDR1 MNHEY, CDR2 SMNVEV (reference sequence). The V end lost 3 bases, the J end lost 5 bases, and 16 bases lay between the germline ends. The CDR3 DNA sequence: TGTGCCAGCAGTTTTTCGCAGGGGACCCGGGAGACCCAGTACTTC. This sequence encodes CASSFSQGTRETQYF.

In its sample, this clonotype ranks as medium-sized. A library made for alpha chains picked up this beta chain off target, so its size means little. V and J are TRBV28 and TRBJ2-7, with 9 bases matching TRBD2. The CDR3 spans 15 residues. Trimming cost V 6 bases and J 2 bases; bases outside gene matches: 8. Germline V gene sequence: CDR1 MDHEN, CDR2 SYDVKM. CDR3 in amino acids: CASRFYGGGAYEQYF. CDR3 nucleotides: TGTGCCAGCAGATTTTATGGCGGGGGGGCCTACGAGCAGTACTTC.